What follows are 23 T cell receptor beta chains derived from one specimen sequenced in a study of CD4+ T cells in melanoma (dated by TCRdb to between 2021 and 2022). The library was made by the immunoSEQ multiplex PCR assay. TCRdb holds this immuneACCESS table with in-frame rearrangements only. Some clones are missing; in checked studies, unresolved V genes explain under half, and the rest has no known cause. Across this sample there are more than 6,000 clones, with around 67% seen only once. Of the sample, 20% to 25% is held by the ten largest clones. Sequencing was performed on cells from a culture (not recorded whether cultured in vitro). These receptors originate from a human donor with melanoma.

The V call is TRBV9, the J call TRBJ2-1; D possibly corresponds to TRBD1 (6 bases). Germline loops: CDR1 SGDLS, CDR2 YYNGEE. The CDR3 sequence is 17 residues long. Trimming cost V 2 bases and J 10 bases, with 25 bases left between them. CDR3 region: CASSVAPQGREAGEQFF. The DNA for the CDR3 is TGTGCCAGCAGCGTTGCGCCGCAGGGGCGCGAAGCCGGAGAGCAGTTCTTC.

V gene TRBV30 combines with J gene TRBJ2-3, with 9 bases fitting TRBD1. From germline, CDR1 is GTSNPN and CDR2 SVGIG (reference sequence). The CDR3 covers 16 residues. The V segment lost 2 bases and the J segment 6 bases; nucleotides outside the gene matches: 12. The CDR3 region is CAWSKGQGAGGDTQYF. For the CDR3, the DNA is TGTGCCTGGAGTAAGGGACAGGGCGCAGGAGGGGATACGCAGTATTTT.

The V gene is TRBV11-2, the J gene TRBJ2-2; D assignment may be TRBD1 or TRBD2 (5 bases each). Per germline, CDR1 SGHAT and CDR2 FQNNGV. CDR3 length equals 12 residues. The V end was cut by 6 bases, the J end by 6 bases, with 8 bases between. CDR3 in DNA: TGTGCCAGCAGGGGGACCGCCGGGGAGCTGTTTTTT. It codes for CASRGTAGELFF. Filled out from reference TRBV11-2 and TRBJ2-2, the complete variable domain reads EAGVAQSPRYKIIEKRQSVAFWCNPISGHATLYWYQQILGQGPKLLIQFQNNGVVDDSQLPKDRFSAERLKGVDSTLKIQPAKLEDSAVYLCASRGTAGELFFGEGSRLTVL.

This clone has just one count. The CDR3 sequence: CASSHPQGPTEAFF. DNA for the CDR3: TGCGCCAGCAGTCACCCACAGGGTCCCACTGAAGCTTTCTTT. V gene TRBV23-1 combines with J gene TRBJ1-1, with D tentatively TRBD1 (6 bases). TRBV23-1 is placed among ORFs of uncertain function. V lost 3 bases to trimming and J lost 4 bases, with 12 bases between them. This CDR3 is 14 amino acids long.

CDR3 nucleotide sequence: TGTGCCAGTAGTACCTGGGACGGACAGCCCCAGCATTTT. It translates to CASSTWDGQPQHF. This sequence joins TRBV19 and TRBJ1-5; D might be TRBD1 (5 bases). The CDR3 extends over 13 amino acids. CDR1 and CDR2 from the germline V gene are LNHDA and SQIVND (reference sequence). Trimming took 4 bases from V and 7 from J, leaving 11 bases between them.

This chain connects TRBV12-3 or TRBV12-4 to TRBJ2-7, with a weak D call TRBD2 (5 bases). The CDR3 totals 12 residues. V lost 6 bases, J lost 7 bases, and 13 bases lay in between. The CDR3 loop reads CASSPAEGEQYF. The CDR3 coding sequence is TGTGCCAGCAGCCCGGCTGAGGGAGAGCAGTACTTC.

The chain combines TRBV11-2 with TRBJ2-3; tentative D call: TRBD2 (7 bases). This CDR3 has 20 amino acids. The V gene lost 0 bases and the J gene lost 8 bases, with 30 bases spanning the gap. Germline lookup yields CDR1 SGHAT and CDR2 FQNNGV. The CDR3 reads CASSLEGGGRLDPFGATQYF. The CDR3 DNA follows: TGTGCCAGCAGCTTAGAAGGGGGGGGCCGACTAGATCCTTTCGGGGCTACGCAGTATTTT.

The chain employs TRBV27 and TRBJ1-1; D is unclear. CDR3 size: 11 residues. CDR1 is MNHEY, CDR2 SMNVEV, per germline (reference sequence). V was cut by 5 bases and J by 6 bases, with 7 bases left in between. CDR3 residues: CASSHGPEAFF. In DNA form, the CDR3 reads TGTGCCAGCAGTCATGGGCCTGAAGCTTTCTTT.

The chain is built from TRBV11-1 and TRBJ2-3; D might be TRBD1 (6 bases). This CDR3 is 16 amino acids long. CDR1 and CDR2 from the germline V gene are SGHAT and FQDESV (reference sequence). V lost 1 base and J lost 1, with 12 bases in between. DNA for the CDR3: TGTGCCAGCAGCTTAGAGGGGAGACAGGGCACAGATACGCAGTATTTT. This translates into CASSLEGRQGTDTQYF.

The V and J genes are TRBV4-2 and TRBJ2-2, with TRBD1 identical over 10 bases. J lost 2 bases, V lost 1 base, and 1 base had no gene match. The CDR3 has 16 residues. Per the germline V gene, CDR1 is LGHNA and CDR2 is YNFKEQ. CDR3 nucleotide sequence: TGTGCCAGCAGCCAAGGACAGGGGGCCAACACCGGGGAGCTGTTTTTT. Translated: CASSQGQGANTGELFF.

The chain uses TRBV30 and TRBJ1-6; D not resolved. Trimming took off 2 bases at V and 8 bases at J, with 31 bases between the two ends. Germline loops: CDR1 GTSNPN, CDR2 SVGIG (reference sequence). The CDR3 covers 20 residues. The CDR3 reads CAWSIGRLGSLRIYYSPLHF. CDR3 in DNA: TGTGCCTGGAGTATTGGACGTCTTGGCAGTCTGCGGATATATTATTCACCCCTCCACTTT.

By share, this clone counts as large. The rearrangement uses TRBV7-9 and TRBJ2-1, with 9 bases identical to TRBD1. There are 13 residues in the CDR3. After removal of 10 bases from V and 5 bases from J, the junction contained 6 bases not matched to a gene. CDR1 is SEHNR, CDR2 FQNEAQ, per germline (reference sequence). This CDR3 reads CATDRGYDNEQFF. Written as DNA, the CDR3 is TGTGCCACCGACAGGGGGTATGACAATGAGCAGTTCTTC.

This clone has only a few counts. The chain uses TRBV9 and TRBJ1-5, with D perhaps TRBD1 (5 bases). This CDR3 is 15 amino acids long. The V and J ends lost 0 bases and 6 bases respectively, with 13 bases between them. The germline CDR1 and CDR2 sequences are SGDLS and YYNGEE. The CDR3: CASSVGWGVGQPQHF. The CDR3 region has the DNA TGTGCCAGCAGCGTAGGTTGGGGGGTGGGTCAGCCCCAGCATTTT. Together with reference TRBV9 and TRBJ1-5, the CDR3 gives the full variable domain: DSGVTQTPKHLITATGQRVTLRCSPRSGDLSVYWYQQSLDQGLQFLIQYYNGEERAKGNILERFSAQQFPDLHSELNLSSLELGDSALYFCASSVGWGVGQPQHFGDGTRLSIL.

The V call is TRBV5-8, the J call TRBJ2-3, with D perhaps TRBD1 or TRBD2 (5 bases each). V was clipped by 2 bases and J by 8 bases, with 24 bases between them. The germline V gene encodes CDR1 SGHTS and CDR2 YDEGEE. This CDR3 is built from 17 residues. This CDR3 reads CASSFTGPPWGSGTQYF. As DNA, the CDR3 is TGTGCCAGCAGCTTCACCGGTCCCCCCTGGGGGTCAGGTACGCAGTATTTT. Full variable domain (remainder filled in from reference TRBV5-8 and TRBJ2-3): EAGVTQSPTHLIKTRGQQATLRCSPISGHTSVYWYQQALGLGLQFLLWYDEGEERNRGNFPPRFSGRQFPNYSSELNVNALELEDSALYLCASSFTGPPWGSGTQYFGPGTRLTVL.

The rearrangement uses TRBV7-6 and TRBJ2-3, with TRBD2 matching 10 bases. The CDR3 contains 15 residues. J lost 4 bases, V lost 1 base, and 2 bases had no gene match. Germline loops: CDR1 SGHVS, CDR2 FNYEAQ. The CDR3 reads CASSLERGGPDTQYF. In DNA, the CDR3 is TGTGCCAGCAGCTTAGAGCGGGGGGGCCCAGATACGCAGTATTTT.

V is TRBV9 and J is TRBJ1-1; no definite D call. This CDR3 region has 13 residues. Trimming shortened V by 3 bases and J by 1 base, and 7 bases separated the two germline ends. CDR1 SGDLS and CDR2 YYNGEE come from the germline V gene. CDR3 DNA sequence: TGTGCCAGCAGCGCATCCACGAACACTGAAGCTTTCTTT. Protein product: CASSASTNTEAFF.

This chain links TRBV6-2 or TRBV6-3 with TRBJ1-3; 9 bases line up with TRBD1. The V gene end was trimmed by 4 bases and the J gene end by 14 bases; junction bases not matched to a gene: 3. Per the germline V gene, CDR1 is MNHEY and CDR2 is SVGEGT. This CDR3 is built from 11 residues. The CDR3 DNA reads TGTGCCAGCAGTTTGGGACAGGGATTATATTTT. This gives the protein CASSLGQGLYF.

The chain recombines TRBV19 with TRBJ2-2, with 7 positions matching TRBD1. The CDR3 covers 15 residues. V dropped 1 base and J dropped 1; count of bases not matched to a gene: 0. CDR1 is LNHDA, CDR2 SQIVND, per germline (reference sequence). This CDR3 reads CASSIAGGNTGELFF. CDR3 nucleotide sequence: TGTGCCAGTAGTATAGCAGGGGGGAACACCGGGGAGCTGTTTTTT.

This rearrangement joins TRBV28 to TRBJ1-5; D call uncertain. The CDR3 has 14 amino acids. In germline, CDR1 is MDHEN, CDR2 SYDVKM. Trimming cost V 6 bases and J 7 bases, with 16 bases left between them. This chain's CDR3 is CASSTDSGGQPQHF. The DNA of the CDR3 is TGTGCCAGCAGCACGGACTCCGGCGGCCAGCCCCAGCATTTT.

The chain joins TRBV11-2 to TRBJ1-3; the D is unclear. This CDR3 has 14 residues. Germline assignment: CDR1 SGHAT and CDR2 FQNNGV. The CDR3, as DNA: TGTGCTGAACGACTAGAATCCTCTGGAAACACCATATATTTT. Its translation: CAERLESSGNTIYF.

This clone was counted a single time. The chain's CDR3 is CASSPSVFTGELFF. DNA for the CDR3: TGTGCCAGCAGCCCTTCAGTCTTCACCGGGGAGCTGTTTTTT. V is TRBV14 and J is TRBJ2-2; D is uncertain. This CDR3 is 14 amino acids long. Germline CDR1 is SGHDN and CDR2 is FVKESK. Trimming left V 4 bases short and J 4 bases short, with 10 bases between.

This clone has only a few counts. The chain joins TRBV1 to TRBJ1-5. TRBV1 counts as a pseudogene. This CDR3 has 13 amino acids. The CDR3 sequence is CTPGGRANQPQHF. For the CDR3, the DNA is TGCACCCCCGGGGGTAGGGCCAATCAGCCCCAGCATTTT.

This sequence joins TRBV6-5 and TRBJ1-1; a possible D gene is TRBD1 (6 bases). The CDR3 runs to 15 residues. CDR1 is MNHEY and CDR2 is SVGAGI in the germline V gene. Trimming shortened V by 8 bases and J by 4 bases, and 20 bases separated the two germline ends. CDR3 bases: TGTGCCAGCTCGCCGAGGGGGGGAGGGATCACTGAAGCTTTCTTT. It specifies CASSPRGGGITEAFF.